What follows are 5 T cell receptor beta chains derived from one specimen sequenced in a study of radiation and T cells in renal cell carcinoma. The repertoire was sequenced with immunoSEQ multiplex PCR; TCRdb's copy has only in-frame clones and lacks some. The sample yields some 80,000 clones, 80% to 90% seen once. Time point given: blood 2 weeks post-SBRT. Sample treatment: 15 Gy SBRT to primary tumor, nephrectomy 4 weeks later. The specimen comprised blood, sampled from a patient whose treatment included radiotherapy and nephrectomy. These receptors all come from a woman between 50 and 59 years old with renal cell carcinoma.

The chain employs TRBV29-1 and TRBJ2-7, with D tentatively TRBD1 (6 bases). Germline V gene lookup returns CDR1 SQVTM and CDR2 ANQGSEA. The CDR3 spans 14 residues. V was clipped by 6 bases and J by 5 bases, with 20 bases between them. The CDR3 DNA reads TGCAGCGTGTCGGGACAATTATCCGGGCACGAGCAGTACTTC. Translation gives CSVSGQLSGHEQYF.

This clone was seen just once. The J gene is TRBJ2-2, the V gene TRBV5-6; a possible D gene is TRBD2 (5 bases). Germline loops: CDR1 SGHDT, CDR2 YYEEEE. V shed 0 bases and J shed 7 bases, with 13 bases lying between them. This CDR3 contains 15 residues. CDR3 sequence (DNA): TGTGCCAGCAGCTTGGCTGGGGTCGGGATCGGGGAGCTGTTTTTT. Protein product: CASSLAGVGIGELFF.

The chain has TRBV5-1 and TRBJ2-1; TRBD2 matches 12 bases. The CDR3 sequence is 16 residues long. Germline loops: CDR1 SGHRS, CDR2 YFSETQ. V lost 0 bases, J lost 9 bases, and 7 bases stayed unmatched. The CDR3 sequence: CASSLAGASGRAEQFF. In nucleotides, the CDR3 is TGCGCCAGCAGCTTGGCCGGGGCTAGCGGGAGGGCTGAGCAGTTCTTC.

J is TRBJ1-1 and V is TRBV18; the D is unclear. Trimming cost V 3 bases and J 1 base, with 6 bases left between them. The germline CDR1 and CDR2 sequences are KGHSH and LQKENI. The CDR3 totals 13 residues. CDR3 sequence: CASSPDQNTEAFF. CDR3 coding DNA: TGTGCCAGCTCACCGGACCAGAACACTGAAGCTTTCTTT.

In regard to this clone: A read error may produce the germline difference seen at one junction end. V usage is TRBV4-2 and J usage is TRBJ1-2; TRBD1 might be the D (5 bases). Per the germline V gene, CDR1 is LGHNA and CDR2 is YNFKEQ. CDR3 length: 13 residues. The CDR3 nucleotides read TGTGCCAACAGCCAAGGGGATAACTATGGCTACACCTTC. The encoded protein is CANSQGDNYGYTF.